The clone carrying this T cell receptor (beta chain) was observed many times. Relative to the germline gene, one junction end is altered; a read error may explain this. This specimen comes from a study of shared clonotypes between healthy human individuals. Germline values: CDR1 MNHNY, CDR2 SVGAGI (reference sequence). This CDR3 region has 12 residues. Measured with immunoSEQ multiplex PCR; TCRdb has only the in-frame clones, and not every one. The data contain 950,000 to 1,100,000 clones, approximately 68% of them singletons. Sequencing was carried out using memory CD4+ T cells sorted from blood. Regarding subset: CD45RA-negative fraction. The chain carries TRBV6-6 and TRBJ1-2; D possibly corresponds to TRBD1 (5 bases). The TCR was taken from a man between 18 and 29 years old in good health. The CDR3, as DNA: TGTGCCAGCAGTTACTCGAAGGACACCAATACTTTC. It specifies CASSYSKDTNTF.